This T cell receptor beta chain appears in the sequencing data of a study of blood T cell repertoires in COVID-19. About the research overall: The United States, Italy and Spain supplied acute and convalescent COVID-19 samples.

The table lists this clone with a few counts. In the authors' workflow: Reference gene primer amplification in the assay estimated nucleated cell counts. Clones were read by immunoSEQ multiplex PCR, and TCRdb kept only the in-frame ones, dropping some. D and trimming were read from the DNA, whereas the V and J calls and clone size are those reported in that table. The table lists 270,000 or so clones, over 75% of them singletons. Sequencing was carried out using peripheral blood. The receptor comes from a human donor in a cohort sampled during active COVID-19.

CDR3 in DNA: TGTGCCAGCAGTGAAATAGGACAGGGGTTACCTAATGAAAAACTGTTTTTT. Protein product: CASSEIGQGLPNEKLFF. This rearrangement joins TRBV6-1 to TRBJ1-4; 9 bases are a match to TRBD1. This CDR3 is 17 amino acids long. From germline, CDR1 is MNHNS and CDR2 SASEGT. V dropped 2 bases and J dropped 3; count of bases not matched to a gene: 7.